This TCR beta chain emerged from a study of blood T cell repertoires in COVID-19. Generated by immunoSEQ multiplex PCR, the TCRdb table keeps only in-frame clones and is missing some. The sample has about 88,000 clones, approximately 90% seen once. Germline assignment: CDR1 PRHDT and CDR2 FYEKMQ (reference sequence). This CDR3 is 18 amino acids long. With V trimmed by 5 bases and J by 0 bases, 15 bases remained unmatched. The sequenced material came from peripheral blood. The chain is built from TRBV13 and TRBJ2-7; 8 positions match TRBD2. This receptor was obtained from a man in his 60s with acute or convalescent COVID-19. DNA of the CDR3: TGTGCCAGCAGCCCGGAGGGCGCTAGCGGGTGGAGCTCCTACGAGCAGTACTTC. It specifies CASSPEGASGWSSYEQYF.